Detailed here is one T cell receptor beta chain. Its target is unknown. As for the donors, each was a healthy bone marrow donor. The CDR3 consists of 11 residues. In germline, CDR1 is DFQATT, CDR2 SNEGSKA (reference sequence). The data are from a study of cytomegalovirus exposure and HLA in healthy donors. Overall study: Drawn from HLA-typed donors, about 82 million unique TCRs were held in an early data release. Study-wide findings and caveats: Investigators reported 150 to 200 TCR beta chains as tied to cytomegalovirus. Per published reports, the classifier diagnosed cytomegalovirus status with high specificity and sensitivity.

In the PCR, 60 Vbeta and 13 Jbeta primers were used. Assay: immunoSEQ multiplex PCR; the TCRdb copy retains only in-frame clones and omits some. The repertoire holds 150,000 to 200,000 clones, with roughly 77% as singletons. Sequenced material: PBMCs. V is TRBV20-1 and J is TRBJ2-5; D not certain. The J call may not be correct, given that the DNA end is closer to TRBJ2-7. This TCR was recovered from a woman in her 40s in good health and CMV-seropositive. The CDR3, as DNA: TGCAGTGCTACAATCTCCTACGAGCAGTACTTC. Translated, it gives CSATISYEQYF.